Sequencing of this T cell receptor beta chain was carried out in a study of T-cell memory formation after mild COVID-19 (dated by TCRdb to 2020 to 2023). With regard to the full study: TCR sequence clusters from the two donors were found to be largely donor specific. Longitudinal TCRalpha and TCRbeta repertoire sequencing tracked T-cell clones expanding and contracting after mild COVID-19 in a couple of donors. Two young, previously healthy adult volunteers made up the cohort, one male and one female.

Instrument on record: Illumina NovaSeq 6000. TCRalpha and TCRbeta cDNA libraries were constructed by 5'RACE with constant-segment primers, with sample barcodes and unique molecular identifiers being introduced. RNA was extracted from every sample with Trizol reagent. Library amplification was performed in two PCR steps, and a second sample barcode and Illumina TruSeq adapters were introduced in the second step. Sequencing of libraries was performed on an Illumina NovaSeq with 2 x 150 bp paired-end reads. As for the authors' bioinformatics: Reads were demultiplexed and collapsed into UMI-guided consensus sequences with migec v1.2.7. With mixcr v2.1.11, UMI consensuses were aligned to TRA and TRB V and J templates and assembled into clonotypes. A clonotype was counted as expanded or contracted only if both edgeR and NoisET called the change significant, with noise models trained on biological replicates. For edgeR calls, a false discovery rate-adjusted p below 0.01 and a log2 fold-change threshold of 1 were applied. As an exploratory analysis of dynamics, max-normalized trajectories of the 1000 most abundant clonotypes were examined with PCA combined with hierarchical clustering. The CD4 or CD8 phenotype of responding clones was assigned using the separately sequenced CD4+ and CD8+ repertoires. The raw public reads went through TCRdb reprocessing: fastp at Q25, MiXCR clone calling, in-frame beta chains kept. Identical CDR3 protein sequences are pooled into one entry, listed with their most common genes and DNA. The V and J calls were not made by the authors but by TCRdb's processing. The sample includes hundreds of thousands of distinct CDR3 sequences, with around 17% observed a single time. Around a fifth of the sample comes from the top ten.

About this clonotype itself: Its antigen remains unidentified. No much larger clone is present one base from it, and per-base qualities are unavailable.

Ficoll-Paque density gradient centrifugation was used to isolate PBMCs. The research as a whole found: Balanced CD4/CD8 phenotypes were observed for clones contracting from day 15 to 85, whereas a bias towards CD4+ was observed for a second wave of clones expanding from day 15 to 37. SARS-CoV-2 specificity was not confirmed for the second-wave clones peaking on day 37. Contracting CD4+ clones turned up mainly in the CM and EM memory subsets, whereas EMRA was where CD8+ clones were enriched. Some responding clones were detected in pre-infection memory, which suggested that pre-existing cross-reactive memory T cells had joined the SARS-CoV-2 response. The study included only a couple of mild cases, and larger cohorts that include severe cases with pre-infection samples were judged to be necessary.

The TCR originated in a man between 18 and 29 years old who had mild COVID-19 (a few samples of this study predate the infection). The sample titles of this study are shuffled in the database, so cell type and time point are left out; the donor was told from shared clones. Sequenced material: PBMCs or a T cell subset sorted from them (not recorded which).

CDR3 reads: CASSNRGRVNEQFF. The sequence in DNA is TGTGCCAGCAGTAATCGGGGACGGGTCAATGAGCAGTTCTTC. The chain employs TRBV28 and TRBJ2-1; the D gene could be TRBD1 or TRBD2, each one agreeing over 5 bases. The germline V gene sets CDR1 to MDHEN and CDR2 to SYDVKM. Trimming takes 5 bases from V and 6 bases from J, and the germline ends sit 14 bases apart. Including cysteine and phenylalanine, the CDR3 has 14 amino acids. Just the 42-base CDR3 DNA is kept, in frame starting at base 1.